This TCR beta chain derives from a study of CD8+CD57+ T cells in acquired aplastic anemia. On the study more broadly: Roughly 3.2 ug was the average amount of DNA from sorted CD4+ and CD8+ cells. Healthy donor CD4+ cell samples had a mean of roughly 9.8 million reads.

A note on this clonotype: The antigen remains unidentified.

Genomic DNA, the template, was used for profiling of the TCR beta VDJ and CDR3. TCRdb passed the reads through MiXCR, listing each CDR3 protein once. The sample contains 400,000 to 450,000 distinct CDR3 sequences, under 80% of which appear only once. The study's findings and limits: CD8+ Simpson's diversity in patients was not significantly different from that in controls. Over 25 CD8+ CDR3 sequences occurred in both the patients and the controls.

The sequence was obtained from a human donor in good health, serving as a control. Sequenced input: sorted CD4+, CD8+, or CD8+CD57+ T cells (not recorded which) from PBMCs.

The CDR3 bases are TGTGCCAGTAGCCGCCGGCGACAGGGGGGCGATGGCTACACCTTC. Translating gives CASSRRRQGGDGYTF. The rearrangement uses TRBV19 and TRBJ1-2; 9 bases line up with TRBD1. From germline, CDR1 is LNHDA and CDR2 SQIVND (reference sequence). V shed 6 bases and J 6 bases; nucleotides not matched to a gene: 11. CDR3 length: 15 amino acids.